Below are 2 T cell receptor beta chains sequenced from a single sample in a study of CXCR3-negative and CXCR3-positive naive CD8 T cells. The TRB cDNA libraries were prepared by 5' RACE with UMI labels. One entry per CDR3 protein, without DNA, is what TCRdb gives after re-calling the 5' RACE reads. The table for this sample gives over 100,000 distinct CDR3 sequences. The sample taken for sequencing was naive CXCR3- CD8+ T cells from blood. The subset here: CD45RO-CCR7+CD27+CD95- naive CD8+ T cells lacking CXCR3 (TNR3-). These TCRs come from a human donor in good health. Some clones in this sample may be carry-over from other donors' samples.

The chain has TRBV2 and TRBJ2-7; TCRdb names TRBD1, which stays unverified in the absence of DNA. The CDR3 has 12 amino acids. The germline V gene has CDR1 SNHLY and CDR2 FYNNEI. This chain's CDR3 is CASSGRLYEQYF.

The chain recombines TRBV27 with TRBJ1-6; the TRBD1 assignment by TCRdb is unverifiable without DNA. This CDR3 comprises 19 residues. Germline V gives CDR1 MNHEY, CDR2 SMNVEV (reference sequence). This CDR3 is CASSLYAPLLGRHNSPLHF.